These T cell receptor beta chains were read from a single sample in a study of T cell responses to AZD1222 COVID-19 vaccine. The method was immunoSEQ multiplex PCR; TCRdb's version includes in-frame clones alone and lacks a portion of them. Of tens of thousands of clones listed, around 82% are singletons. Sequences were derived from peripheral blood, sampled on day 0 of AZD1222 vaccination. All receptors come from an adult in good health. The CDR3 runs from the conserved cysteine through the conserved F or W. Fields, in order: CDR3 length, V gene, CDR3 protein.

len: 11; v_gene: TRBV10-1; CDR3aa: CASGRGNTQYF
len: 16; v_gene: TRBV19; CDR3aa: CASTPGGDRQSTEAFF
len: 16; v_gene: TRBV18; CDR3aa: CASSPIGKATNEKLFF
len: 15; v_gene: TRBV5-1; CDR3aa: CASSLWGTGEQPQHF
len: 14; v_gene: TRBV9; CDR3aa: CASSSDGAADTQYF
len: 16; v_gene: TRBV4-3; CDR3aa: CASSPDRDWDTGELFF
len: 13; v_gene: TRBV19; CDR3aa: CASSVQGGTEAFF
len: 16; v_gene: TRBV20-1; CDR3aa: CSASSPNLAGGDEQYF
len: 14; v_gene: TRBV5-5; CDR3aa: CASRQGWVDEKLFF
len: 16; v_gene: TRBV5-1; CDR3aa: CASSLVTGARADTQYF
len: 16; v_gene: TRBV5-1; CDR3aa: CASSLDGTSVSGELFF
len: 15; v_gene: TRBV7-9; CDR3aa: CASSGGTGVTDTQYF
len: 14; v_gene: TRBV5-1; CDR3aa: CASSTGLAGDEQYF
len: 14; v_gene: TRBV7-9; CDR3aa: CASSLTHQSGGYTF
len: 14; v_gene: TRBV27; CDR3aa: CASSPLGTNGEQYF
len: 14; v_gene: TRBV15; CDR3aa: CATSNGQAPYEQYF
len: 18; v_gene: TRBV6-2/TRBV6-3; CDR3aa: CASSYGSRDSGGTDTQYF
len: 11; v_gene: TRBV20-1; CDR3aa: CSARTDTEAFF
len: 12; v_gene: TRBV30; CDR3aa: CAWSFKNYEQYF
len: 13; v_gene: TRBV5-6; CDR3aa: CASSSGFNYEQYF
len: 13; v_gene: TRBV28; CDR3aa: CASSSATRNEQFF
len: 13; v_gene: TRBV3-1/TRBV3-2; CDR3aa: CASSPRSLAAQYF
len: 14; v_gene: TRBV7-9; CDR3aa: CASSWGTSNNEQFF
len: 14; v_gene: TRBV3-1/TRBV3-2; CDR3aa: CASSQGWGDYGYTF
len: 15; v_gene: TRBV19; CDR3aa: CASSAKTGGNQPQHF
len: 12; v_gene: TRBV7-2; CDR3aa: CASSPNTGELFF
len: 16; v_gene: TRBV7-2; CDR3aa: CASSSQGFGVNQPQHF
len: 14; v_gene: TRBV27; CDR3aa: CASSRIITTGELFF
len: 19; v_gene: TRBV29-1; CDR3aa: CSVDDVSTYSGVPTDTQYF
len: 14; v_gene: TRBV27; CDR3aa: CASSSRGPNHEQYF
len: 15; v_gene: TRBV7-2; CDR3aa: CASSRAGGQGDTQYF
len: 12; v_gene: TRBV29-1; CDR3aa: CSVVKYGNTIYF
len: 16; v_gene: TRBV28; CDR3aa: CASSTGSSYSNQPQHF
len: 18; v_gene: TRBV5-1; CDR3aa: CASSPDLYGGSSGNTIYF
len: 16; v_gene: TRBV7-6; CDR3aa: CASSLNSGPNWETQYF
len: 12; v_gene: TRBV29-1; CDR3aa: CSVIVVGYEQYF
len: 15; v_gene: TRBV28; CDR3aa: CASSLPGEYTGELFF
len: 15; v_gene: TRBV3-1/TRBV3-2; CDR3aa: CASSQDLGGTPTQYF
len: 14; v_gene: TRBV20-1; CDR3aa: CSASGTGIDDTQYF